This T cell receptor beta chain was identified during a study of shared clonotypes between healthy human individuals. Study context: Contributing individuals were two females and a few males aged 18 to 49.

TCRdb's copy holds only in-frame clones and misses some; the assay was immunoSEQ multiplex PCR. The profile covers a few hundred thousand clones, with almost 97% appearing a single time and 0.045% to 0.07% taken by the ten largest. Per the germline V gene, CDR1 is WSHSY and CDR2 is SAAADI. V lost 6 bases and J lost 7; bases outside the gene matches: 11. The CDR3 totals 15 residues. This TCR came from a woman in her twenties or thirties in good health. The specimen was naive CD4+ T cells sorted from blood. Subset specified: CD45RA+ positively selected. This chain connects TRBV10-2 to TRBJ2-7; 11 bases match TRBD2. Here the CDR3 reads CASRDSGRAQKEQYF. The CDR3 DNA reads as TGCGCCAGCAGGGATAGCGGGAGGGCCCAAAAGGAGCAGTACTTC.